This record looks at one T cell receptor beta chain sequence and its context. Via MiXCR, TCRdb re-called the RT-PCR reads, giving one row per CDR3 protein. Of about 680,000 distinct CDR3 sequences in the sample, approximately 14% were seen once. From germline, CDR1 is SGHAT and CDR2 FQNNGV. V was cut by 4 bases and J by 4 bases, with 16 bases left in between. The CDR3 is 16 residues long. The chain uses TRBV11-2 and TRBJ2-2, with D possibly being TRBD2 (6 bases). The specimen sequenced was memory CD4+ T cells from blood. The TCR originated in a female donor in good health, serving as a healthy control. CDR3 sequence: CASSSSSTSSTGELFF. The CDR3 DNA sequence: TGTGCCAGCAGCTCATCGTCAACTAGCAGCACCGGGGAGCTGTTTTTT.